This T cell receptor beta chain was captured in a study of CD8+CD57+ T cells in acquired aplastic anemia. Study observations and caveats: In common between the patients and the controls were approximately 28 CD8+ CDR3 sequences.

For CDR3 and TCR beta VDJ profiling, genomic DNA was the template used. TCRdb independently ran MiXCR on the reads; one entry per CDR3 protein. The sample lists 260,000 or so distinct CDR3 sequences; roughly 82% were seen once. As to this clonotype: Its antigen is currently unknown. As the CDR3 is not closed by the conserved phenylalanine or tryptophan, this likely results from a read error. The DNA is left out, because the CDR3 cannot be placed on it with certainty; the CDR3 is given as TCRdb lists it.

CD8+CD57+ cell expansion, shown by flow cytometry, had occurred in the patients selected for sequencing. Germline V gene sequence: CDR1 SGDLS, CDR2 YYNGEE. Counting both end residues, the CDR3 totals 13 amino acids. The chain uses TRBV9 and TRBJ2-1. The specimen was sorted CD4+, CD8+, or CD8+CD57+ T cells (not recorded which) from PBMCs. The TCR was taken from a human donor with aplastic anemia. CDR3 in amino acids: CAGSEGSDTQYSV.